The 2 T cell receptor beta chains given below trace back to one sample, sequenced in a study of identical twins. Via MiXCR, TCRdb re-called the 5' RACE reads, giving one row per CDR3 protein. This table holds around 480,000 distinct CDR3 sequences, roughly an eighth found once. These same records also appear under a second study, on yellow fever vaccine responses in identical twins.

The material sequenced was CD4+ T cells sorted from blood. The receptors come from a woman aged 18-29 years in good health.

In its sample, this clonotype was seen a few times. The gene calls are TRBV2 and TRBJ2-3; D possibly corresponds to TRBD1 (6 bases). The CDR3 consists of 16 residues. Germline V lookup: CDR1 SNHLY, CDR2 FYNNEI. V was pared by 4 bases and J by 0 bases, with 14 bases between. CDR3 DNA: TGTGCCAGCAGTGTAGCCATGAGGGGGAGCACAGATACGCAGTATTTT. As protein: CASSVAMRGSTDTQYF. Supplemented by reference TRBV2 and TRBJ2-3, the full variable domain reads EPEVTQTPSHQVTQMGQEVILRCVPISNHLYFYWYRQILGQKVEFLVSFYNNEISEKSEIFDDQFSVERPDGSNFTLKIRSTKLEDSAMYFCASSVAMRGSTDTQYFGPGTRLTVL.

The chain links TRBV18 to TRBJ2-5; 7 nucleotides line up with TRBD2. Germline V gene lookup returns CDR1 KGHSH and CDR2 LQKENI. The V and J ends lost 6 bases and 5 bases, in that order; junction bases with no gene match: 9. The CDR3 runs 14 residues. CDR3 residues: CASSPLGGDETQYF. The CDR3 DNA sequence: TGTGCCAGCTCTCCATTGGGAGGGGACGAGACCCAGTACTTC. Using reference TRBV18 and TRBJ2-5 for the parts outside the CDR3, the full variable domain is NAGVMQNPRHLVRRRGQEARLRCSPMKGHSHVYWYRQLPEEGLKFMVYLQKENIIDESGMPKERFSAEFPKEGPSILRIQQVVRGDSAAYFCASSPLGGDETQYFGPGTRLLVL.